Below, 14 T cell receptor beta chains from the same sample are listed, as sequenced in a study of blood T cell repertoires in COVID-19. Some clones are missing from TCRdb's copy, which holds only in-frame ones; the method was immunoSEQ multiplex PCR. The repertoire consists of around 700,000 clones, with around 89% occurring once and the leading ten covering 0.2% to 0.3%. The sample comprised peripheral blood. The receptor source for this set is a young woman with acute or convalescent COVID-19.

The J gene is TRBJ1-5, the V gene TRBV18; a weak D match, TRBD1 (6 bases). This CDR3 has 14 residues. The ends were cut back, 6 bases at V and 0 bases at J, with 9 bases in the middle. The V gene's germline CDR1 is KGHSH and CDR2 LQKENI. The CDR3, as DNA: TGTGCCAGCTCCGGACAGTATAGCAATCAGCCCCAGCATTTT. Amino acid sequence: CASSGQYSNQPQHF.

The chain carries TRBV19 and TRBJ2-1; TRBD2 agrees at 9 bases. The CDR3 covers 15 residues. Germline trimming cut 9 bases from V and 10 bases from J; bases unmatched to any gene: 16. In germline, CDR1 is LNHDA, CDR2 SQIVND (reference sequence). The chain's CDR3 is CASSLLGTSPREQFF. Written as DNA, the CDR3 is TGTGCCAGCTCCCTACTCGGGACTAGCCCCCGCGAGCAGTTCTTC.

This clone appeared once. The J gene is TRBJ1-1, the V gene TRBV4-2; 9 nucleotides agree with TRBD1. The CDR3 runs to 15 residues. Trimming took 3 bases from V and 1 from J; bases not matched to a gene: 3. CDR1 and CDR2 from the germline V gene are LGHNA and YNFKEQ. For the CDR3, the DNA is TGTGCCAGCAGCCAGACAGGGGGTACGAACACTGAAGCTTTCTTT. This translates into CASSQTGGTNTEAFF.

The V gene is TRBV6-5, the J gene TRBJ2-5, with a possible D match to TRBD2 (5 bases). The V gene lost 6 bases and the J gene lost 2 bases, with 10 bases spanning the gap. CDR1 and CDR2 (germline): MNHEY, SVGAGI. The CDR3 runs 13 residues. The CDR3 DNA follows: TGTGCCAGCAGCCAGGACTTTCAAGAGACCCAGTACTTC. Translation: CASSQDFQETQYF.

This clone was found once. Other DNA sequences of this sample code for an identical CDR3. The chain recombines TRBV11-2 with TRBJ1-5, with a possible D match to TRBD1 (5 bases). Germline assignment: CDR1 SGHAT and CDR2 FQNNGV. The CDR3 covers 13 residues. The V and J ends lost 3 bases and 7 bases respectively, with 10 bases between them. CDR3 loop: CASSLGGGQPQHF. The CDR3 DNA is TGTGCCAGCAGCTTGGGGGGGGGACAGCCCCAGCATTTT.

The DNA of the CDR3 is TGTGCCAGCAGCCCGGAGAGCCTCTATGGCTACACCTTC. Residues: CASSPESLYGYTF. V usage is TRBV7-2 and J usage is TRBJ1-2; D gene unclear. The CDR3 extends over 13 amino acids. With 5 bases removed from V and 4 bases from J, the gap between germline ends came to 11 bases. Germline V gives CDR1 SGHTA, CDR2 FQGNSA.

The chain has TRBV7-2 and TRBJ2-2; D might be TRBD1 (5 bases). Trimming removed 2 bases at V and 4 bases at J, with 14 bases between. This CDR3 comprises 16 residues. Germline-derived CDR1 and CDR2 are SGHTA and FQGNSA. The CDR3 region has the DNA TGTGCCAGCAGCTTATTTCGACAGTTCTCCACCGGGGAGCTGTTTTTT. Translation gives CASSLFRQFSTGELFF.

The V call is TRBV6-4, the J call TRBJ2-2; D is possibly TRBD2 (6 bases). Trimming removed 5 bases from V and 5 bases from J, with 15 bases in between. This CDR3 has 15 amino acids. CDR1 and CDR2 from the germline V gene are MRHNA and SNTAGT. DNA for the CDR3: TGTGCCAGCAGTCCAGTGGAGGGGAGTACCGGGGAGCTGTTTTTT. It translates to CASSPVEGSTGELFF.

V and J are TRBV12-3 or TRBV12-4 and TRBJ1-5; D might be TRBD1 (6 bases). V lost 6 bases and J lost 6, with 9 bases in between. The CDR3 extends over 12 amino acids. CDR3 bases: TGTGCCAGCAGCCAGGGGATTCAGCCCCAGCATTTT. Translated, it gives CASSQGIQPQHF.

This clone was found once. This chain links TRBV11-2 with TRBJ1-6; tentative D call: TRBD1 (5 bases). The length of the CDR3 is 12 residues. Germline V gene lookup returns CDR1 SGHAT and CDR2 FQNNGV. The germline V and J ends were trimmed by 7 bases and 10 bases, with 11 bases remaining between them. The chain's CDR3 is CASTLGGSPLHF. CDR3 DNA: TGTGCCAGCACACTGGGGGGGTCACCCCTCCACTTT.

The rearrangement joins TRBV6-5 to TRBJ1-2, with D unclear. This CDR3 has 14 amino acids. From germline, CDR1 is MNHEY and CDR2 SVGAGI. The V end lost 5 bases, the J end lost 0 bases, and 10 bases lay between the germline ends. The CDR3 coding sequence is TGTGCCAGCAGTCCGACATATTCTAACTATGGCTACACCTTC. It is translated as CASSPTYSNYGYTF.

The chain has TRBV28 and TRBJ1-2; 10 bases are shared with TRBD1. Germline values: CDR1 MDHEN, CDR2 SYDVKM. The CDR3 length is 14 residues. The ends lost 2 bases at V and 8 bases at J; junction bases unmatched: 5. CDR3 coding DNA: TGTGCCAGCAGTTTACTGACAGGGGGCATGGGCTACACCTTC. The encoded protein is CASSLLTGGMGYTF.

This chain joins TRBV3-1 (or the pseudogene TRBV3-2) and TRBJ1-2, with 8 bases that match TRBD1. With 4 bases clipped from V and 4 bases from J, the junction kept 8 bases outside the gene matches. This CDR3 spans 15 amino acids. CDR1 is LGHDT and CDR2 is YNNKEL in the germline V gene (reference sequence). CDR3 region: CASSRATGAGYGYTF. The CDR3 DNA is TGTGCCAGCAGCCGGGCGACAGGGGCGGGCTATGGCTACACCTTC.

As for this clone: The same CDR3 is also encoded by other DNA sequences in this sample. V gene TRBV7-9 combines with J gene TRBJ2-7; D is uncertain. V was cut by 5 bases and J by 4 bases, with 12 bases left in between. The CDR3 runs 13 residues. Germline V gives CDR1 SEHNR, CDR2 FQNEAQ (reference sequence). The CDR3 protein is CASSPPGSYEQYF. In DNA, the CDR3 is TGTGCCAGCAGCCCGCCAGGATCTTACGAGCAGTACTTC.